This TCR beta chain was documented in a study of CD8 T cells in ankylosing spondylitis. This CDR3 spans 16 amino acids. Germline CDR1 is DFQATT and CDR2 is SNEGSKA (reference sequence). Trimming removed 0 bases from V and 5 bases from J, with 17 bases in between. Scientists made TCR beta libraries using quantitative 5'-RACE with molecular barcodes. TCRdb ran MiXCR on the 5' RACE reads and lists one entry per CDR3 protein. The repertoire holds approximately 300,000 distinct CDR3 sequences, under 8.5% seen once, with 13% to 15% in the top ten. Broader study findings: Significant enrichment of disease-linked clones was reportedly seen in matched ankylosing spondylitis synovial fluid. Certain motif variants had earlier been reported in reactive arthritis synovial fluid and blood. One TCR beta motif, made up of several highly homologous variants, appeared characteristic of ankylosing spondylitis blood. The authors found the disease-linked clones to be CD8+ and relatively rare in peripheral blood.

This clonotype was recorded at least ten times. Its antigen is currently unknown. This clonotype was obtained from a male donor with ankylosing spondylitis. Sequenced sample: blood, either unsorted or a sorted T cell fraction (not recorded which). The V gene is TRBV20-1, the J gene TRBJ2-1; D call uncertain. The CDR3: CSARDNAVLNDNEQFF. For the CDR3, the DNA is TGCAGTGCTAGAGATAATGCCGTTCTAAATGACAATGAGCAGTTCTTC.